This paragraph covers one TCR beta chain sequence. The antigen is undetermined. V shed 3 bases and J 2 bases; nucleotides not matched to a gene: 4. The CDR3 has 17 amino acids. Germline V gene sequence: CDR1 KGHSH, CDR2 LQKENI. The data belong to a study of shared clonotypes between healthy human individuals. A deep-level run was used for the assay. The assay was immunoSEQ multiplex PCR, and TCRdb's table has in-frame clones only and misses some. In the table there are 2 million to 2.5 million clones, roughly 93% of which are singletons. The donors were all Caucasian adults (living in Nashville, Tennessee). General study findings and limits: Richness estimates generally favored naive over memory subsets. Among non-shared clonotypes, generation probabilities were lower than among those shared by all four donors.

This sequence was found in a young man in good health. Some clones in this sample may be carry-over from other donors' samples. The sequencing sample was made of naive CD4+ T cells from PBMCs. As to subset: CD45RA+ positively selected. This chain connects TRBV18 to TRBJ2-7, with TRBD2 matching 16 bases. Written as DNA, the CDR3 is TGTGCCAGCTCACCTAGGGGACTAGCGGGAGGGACCTACGAGCAGTACTTC. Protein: CASSPRGLAGGTYEQYF.